The 20 T cell receptor beta chains listed next were all sequenced from one sample in a study of regulatory T cells in long-lasting Graves disease. Construction of the TCR beta libraries employed iRepertoire HTBI primers in conjunction with Arm-PCR of CDR3 regions. TCRdb re-analysed the multiplex PCR reads in MiXCR, keeping a single row per CDR3 protein. In the table there are approximately 350,000 distinct CDR3 sequences, around 17% of which are singletons. Time point indicated: newly diagnosed GD, antithyroid drugs for less than 3 months. RNA isolated from PBMCs was used to make the TCR library. This same sample was also taken into another study, of T cells in Graves' hyperthyroidism and ophthalmopathy.

Sequencing used peripheral blood mononuclear cells (PBMCs), obtained at new diagnosis, from a patient treated with antithyroid drugs. The receptors come from a man between 35 and 55 years old with Graves disease.

This clonotype was seen ten or more times. The chain couples TRBV2 to TRBJ2-2, with no clear D. V lost 1 base and J lost 5, with 8 bases in between. The CDR3 length is 14 residues. Germline loops: CDR1 SNHLY, CDR2 FYNNEI. CDR3 coding DNA: TGTGCCAGCAGTGAAGTTGCGGAAACCGGGGAGCTGTTTTTT. Translated: CASSEVAETGELFF.

This clonotype came up many times. CDR3 DNA sequence: TGTGCCAGCAGTTCTACAGGGGTACTTTCACCCCTCCACTTT. It translates to CASSSTGVLSPLHF. This chain connects TRBV6-2 or TRBV6-3 to TRBJ1-6; TRBD1 aligns across 7 bases. The CDR3 consists of 14 residues. J lost 9 bases, V lost 4 bases, and 6 bases had no gene match. The germline V gene has CDR1 MNHEY and CDR2 SVGEGT.

This clonotype was recorded at least ten times. The chain has TRBV4-3 and TRBJ2-5, with D possibly matching TRBD1 (5 bases). Per germline, CDR1 LGHNA and CDR2 YSLEER. Trimming took 1 base from V and 0 from J, leaving 9 bases between them. The CDR3 is 15 amino acids. Written as DNA, the CDR3 is TGCGCCAGCAGCCAAGGACAGAAAAACCAAGAGACCCAGTACTTC. Translating gives CASSQGQKNQETQYF.

To note about this clonotype: At one of its ends the junction is not consistent with the germline gene, which may arise from a read error. The chain is built from TRBV7-7 and TRBJ2-1, with 8 bases fitting TRBD1. The germline gives CDR1 SSHAT, CDR2 FNYEAQ (reference sequence). The CDR3 contains 15 residues. The CDR3 coding sequence is TGTGCTAGCAGTCGCGGACAGGGCACCTACAATGAGCAGTTCTTC. Amino acids: CASSRGQGTYNEQFF.

This clonotype has more than one count but fewer than ten. The chain couples TRBV5-6 to TRBJ1-5, with TRBD1 as a possible D gene (6 bases). The CDR3 runs to 13 residues. V was cut by 2 bases and J by 5 bases, with 8 bases left in between. CDR1 and CDR2 from the germline V gene are SGHDT and YYEEEE. DNA for the CDR3: TGTGCCAGCAGCTTTGAGGGGGATCAGCCCCAGCATTTT. Translation: CASSFEGDQPQHF.

This chain connects TRBV10-3 to TRBJ1-3, with 7 bases identical to TRBD1. The CDR3 covers 20 residues. Germline loops: CDR1 ENHRY, CDR2 SYGVKD. V trimming: 0 bases; J trimming: 4 bases; junction bases outside the gene matches: 18. CDR3: CAISESGQVGSVELGNTIYF. CDR3 coding DNA: TGTGCCATCAGTGAGTCTGGACAGGTCGGGTCGGTCGAATTGGGAAACACCATATATTTT.

Many counts were recorded for this clonotype. The rearrangement uses TRBV5-1 and TRBJ2-1; TRBD2 might be the D (6 bases). The length of the CDR3 is 16 residues. CDR1 SGHRS and CDR2 YFSETQ come from the germline V gene. V shed 0 bases and J shed 0 bases, with 10 bases lying between them. The chain's CDR3 is CASSLEAGRSYNEQFF. The CDR3 DNA reads TGCGCCAGCAGCTTGGAGGCGGGGCGCTCCTACAATGAGCAGTTCTTC.

This clonotype was seen many times. The chain carries TRBV6-1 and TRBJ2-1, with D possibly matching TRBD1 (6 bases). Trimming pared 6 bases from V and 4 bases from J, leaving 13 bases between. The CDR3 consists of 14 residues. Germline assignment: CDR1 MNHNS and CDR2 SASEGT. The CDR3 coding sequence is TGTGCCAGCAGGGGGGCGGCCAATTACAATGAGCAGTTCTTC. Amino acids: CASRGAANYNEQFF.

A note on this clonotype: The junction shows a germline mismatch at one end, possibly a read error. The rearrangement uses TRBV7-2 and TRBJ2-2, with 16 bases fitting TRBD2. Germline CDR1 and CDR2: SGHTA and FQGNSA. The CDR3 is made up of 17 amino acids. CDR3 sequence (DNA): TGTGCCGGCAGACCGGGACTAGCGGGGGGGGGTACCGGGGAGCTGTTTTTT. Amino acid sequence: CAGRPGLAGGGTGELFF.

The V call is TRBV12-3 or TRBV12-4, the J call TRBJ2-5; TRBD2 matches 14 bases. The CDR3 covers 17 residues. The V and J ends lost 5 bases and 2 bases, in that order; junction bases with no gene match: 7. The CDR3 coding sequence is TGTGCCAGCAGTGCGGGACTAGCGGGGGATCCTCAAGAGACCCAGTACTTC. Its translation: CASSAGLAGDPQETQYF.

The chain links TRBV10-3 to TRBJ2-5; D unresolved. Germline assignment: CDR1 ENHRY and CDR2 SYGVKD. V was trimmed by 2 bases and J by 4 bases, leaving 11 bases between them. This CDR3 is built from 14 residues. CDR3 sequence (DNA): TGTGCCATCAGTGAGGGTCAAAGGAGAGAGACCCAGTACTTC. This sequence encodes CAISEGQRRETQYF.

This clonotype was detected many times. The V and J genes are TRBV6-5 and TRBJ1-1, with a possible D match to TRBD1 (6 bases). This CDR3 contains 13 residues. V gave up 4 bases and J gave up 6 bases, with 12 bases separating them. Germline CDR1 MNHEY, CDR2 SVGAGI. The CDR3 spells CASSLIRGAEAFF. For the CDR3, the DNA is TGTGCCAGCAGTTTAATCAGGGGCGCTGAAGCTTTCTTT.

This clonotype was counted ten times or more. The rearrangement uses TRBV24-1 and TRBJ1-5; D is uncertain. CDR1 and CDR2 from the germline V gene are KGHDR and SFDVKD. Trimming cost V 3 bases and J 5 bases, with 10 bases left between them. This CDR3 spans 14 amino acids. The CDR3 reads CATSDRFGDQPQHF. CDR3 sequence (DNA): TGTGCCACCAGTGATAGGTTCGGGGATCAGCCCCAGCATTTT.

In this sample, this clonotype turned up a few times. Relative to the germline gene, one junction end is altered; a read error may explain this. The chain is built from TRBV4-3 and TRBJ1-4; D is ambiguous. This CDR3 is built from 17 residues. In germline, CDR1 is LGHNA, CDR2 YSLEER. For the CDR3, the DNA is TGCGCCAGCAGCCAAGGAGGTTTGTCAGGAACTAATGGAAAACTGTTTTTT. It yields the protein CASSQGGLSGTNGKLFF.

The chain employs TRBV11-1 and TRBJ2-5; 10 nucleotides agree with TRBD2. The CDR3 sequence is 16 residues long. Trimming removed 2 bases from V and 4 bases from J; junction bases left unmatched: 7. Germline loops: CDR1 SGHAT, CDR2 FQDESV (reference sequence). DNA for the CDR3: TGTGCCAGCAGCTTATACAGCGGGGGGGCCGGAGAGACCCAGTACTTC. The encoded protein is CASSLYSGGAGETQYF.

This clonotype came up many times. The J gene is TRBJ2-3, the V gene TRBV2; 15 nucleotides align to TRBD2. The V and J ends lost 2 bases and 7 bases, in that order; junction bases with no gene match: 4. Germline V gene data show CDR1 as SNHLY and CDR2 as FYNNEI. This CDR3 is 16 amino acids long. For the CDR3, the DNA is TGTGCCAGCAGTGAATGGACTAGCGGGGGGGCTCATACGCAGTATTTT. Residues: CASSEWTSGGAHTQYF.

This clonotype has a handful of counts. An end of the junction does not agree with germline; a read error may underlie this. The rearrangement links TRBV19 to TRBJ2-3, with TRBD2 matching over 8 bases. This CDR3 is 18 amino acids long. Germline V CDR1 and CDR2: LNHDA, SQIVND (reference sequence). The CDR3 bases are TGTGCCAGTAGTCCACGGGGGACCGGGGGGGCCACCACAGATACGCGGTATTTT. Amino acid sequence: CASSPRGTGGATTDTRYF. The whole variable domain, remainder taken from reference TRBV19 and TRBJ2-3, is DGGITQSPKYLFRKEGQNVTLSCEQNLNHDAMYWYRQDPGQGLRLIYYSQIVNDFQKGDIAEGYSVSREKKESFPLTVTSAQKNPTAFYLCASSPRGTGGATTDTRYFGPGTRLTVL.

This clonotype was found many times. The chain combines TRBV7-2 with TRBJ2-4, with TRBD1 identical over 9 bases. Per the germline V gene, CDR1 is SGHTA and CDR2 is FQGNSA. This CDR3 contains 17 residues. After removal of 3 bases from V and 6 bases from J, the junction contained 12 bases not matched to a gene. CDR3 bases: TGTGCCAGCAGCTTTACAGGGGGCGCAGGGGTCGGAAACATTCAGTACTTC. It yields the protein CASSFTGGAGVGNIQYF.

In this sample, this clonotype turned up many times. V is TRBV5-1 and J is TRBJ2-1; 10 positions match TRBD1. Matching the DNA end better, TRBJ2-5 makes the J call doubtful. Germline assignment: CDR1 SGHRS and CDR2 YFSETQ. The CDR3 has 16 residues. The CDR3 sequence: CASSTSTGGMLETQYF. CDR3 in DNA: TGCGCCAGCAGCACCTCGACAGGGGGCATGTTAGAGACCCAGTACTTC.

In its sample, this clonotype was seen many times. This chain connects TRBV12-3 or TRBV12-4 to TRBJ2-1; 11 bases line up with TRBD2. The junction had 4 bases not matched to a gene; V was cut back by 5 bases and J by 4 bases. The CDR3 consists of 15 residues. CDR3 coding DNA: TGTGCCAGCAGTGCGGGACTAGCGGATTACAATGAGCAGTTCTTC. It is translated as CASSAGLADYNEQFF.